This TCR beta chain was identified in a study of T cell repertoires in cytomegalovirus infection. Looking at the study overall: Shared public TCR beta signatures pointed to both CMV infection and a matching HLA type. Notes on the study in general: CMV carriers with the relevant HLA were identified by cumulative public TCR beta family frequency. The ex vivo response was dominated by HLA-C-restricted CMV-specific TCR beta clonotypes.

MiXCR, run by TCRdb on the reads, gives a single entry per CDR3 protein. Of 600,000 to 700,000 distinct CDR3 sequences detected, 33% appear once; the ten largest clones hold around a sixth. V lost 8 bases, J lost 8 bases, and 11 bases stayed unmatched. The CDR3 length is 13 residues. Remarks on this clonotype: What it binds is unknown.

The receptor's source is a human donor in good health (CMV status not recorded). Some clones in this sample may be carry-over from other donors' samples. The input for sequencing was cultured PBMCs, taken from culture after CMV antigen stimulation. The chain has TRBV12-3 or TRBV12-4 and TRBJ1-2, with TRBD1 matching 7 bases. CDR3 residues: CASDREEEKGYTF. CDR3 DNA sequence: TGTGCCAGCGACAGGGAGGAGGAAAAGGGCTACACCTTC.